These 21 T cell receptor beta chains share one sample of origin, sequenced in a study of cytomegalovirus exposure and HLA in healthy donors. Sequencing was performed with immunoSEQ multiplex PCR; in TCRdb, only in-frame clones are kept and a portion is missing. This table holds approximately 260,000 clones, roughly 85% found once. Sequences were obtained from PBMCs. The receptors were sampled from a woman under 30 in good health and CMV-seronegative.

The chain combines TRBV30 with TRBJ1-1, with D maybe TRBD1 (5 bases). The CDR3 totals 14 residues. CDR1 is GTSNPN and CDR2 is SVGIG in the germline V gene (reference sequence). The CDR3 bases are TGTGCATTCAACTGGGGGGGGTTGAACACTGAAGCTTTCTTT. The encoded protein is CAFNWGGLNTEAFF.

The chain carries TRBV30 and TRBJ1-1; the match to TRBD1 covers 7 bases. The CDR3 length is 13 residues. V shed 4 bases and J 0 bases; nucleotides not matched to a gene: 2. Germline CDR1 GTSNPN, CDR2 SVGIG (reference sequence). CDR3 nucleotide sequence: TGTGCCTGGACCGGGACAGTGAACACTGAAGCTTTCTTT. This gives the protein CAWTGTVNTEAFF. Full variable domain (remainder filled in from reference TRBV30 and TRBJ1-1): SQTIHQWPATLVQPVGSPLSLECTVEGTSNPNLYWYRQAAGRGLQLLFYSVGIGQISSEVPQNLSASRPQDRQFILSSKKLLLSDSGFYLCAWTGTVNTEAFFGQGTRLTVV.

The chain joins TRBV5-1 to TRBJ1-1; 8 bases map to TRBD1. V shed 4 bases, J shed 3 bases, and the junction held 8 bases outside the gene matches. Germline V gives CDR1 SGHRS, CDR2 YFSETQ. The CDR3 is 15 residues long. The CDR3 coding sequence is TGCGCCAGCAGCCGCACAGGGGGGTACGACACTGAAGCTTTCTTT. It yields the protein CASSRTGGYDTEAFF.

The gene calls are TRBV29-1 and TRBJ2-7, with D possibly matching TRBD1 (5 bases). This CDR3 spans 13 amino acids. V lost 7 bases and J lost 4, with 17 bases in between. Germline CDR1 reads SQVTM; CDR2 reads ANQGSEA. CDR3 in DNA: TGCAGCGCAGAAACGACAGACGATTACGAGCAGTACTTC. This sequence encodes CSAETTDDYEQYF.

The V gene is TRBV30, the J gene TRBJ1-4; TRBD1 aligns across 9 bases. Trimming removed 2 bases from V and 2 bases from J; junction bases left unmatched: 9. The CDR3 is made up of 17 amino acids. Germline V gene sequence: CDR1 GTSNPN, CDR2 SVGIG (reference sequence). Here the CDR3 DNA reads TGTGCCTGGAGTTACTCCCGAACAGGGGGCACTAATGAAAAACTGTTTTTT. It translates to CAWSYSRTGGTNEKLFF.

Here the CDR3 DNA reads TGTGCCAGCAGCTTTACCCCAGGGATCACTGGAAACACCATATATTTT. Translating it yields CASSFTPGITGNTIYF. This chain joins TRBV7-2 and TRBJ1-3, with a tentative D call TRBD1 (5 bases). In germline, CDR1 is SGHTA, CDR2 FQGNSA. V dropped 3 bases and J dropped 2 bases, with 14 bases sitting between them. There are 16 residues in the CDR3.

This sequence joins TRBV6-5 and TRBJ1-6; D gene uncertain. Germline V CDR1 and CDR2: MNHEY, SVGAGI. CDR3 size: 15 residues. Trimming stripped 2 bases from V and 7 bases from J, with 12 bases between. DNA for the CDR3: TGTGCCAGCAGTTACCTGGAGGGTTCAAATTCACCCCTCCACTTT. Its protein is CASSYLEGSNSPLHF.

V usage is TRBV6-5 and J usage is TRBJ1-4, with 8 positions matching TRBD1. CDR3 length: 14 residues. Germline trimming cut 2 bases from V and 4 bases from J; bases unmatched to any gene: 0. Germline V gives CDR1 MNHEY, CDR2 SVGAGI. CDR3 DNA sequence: TGTGCCAGCAGTTACGGACAGGGTAATGAAAAACTGTTTTTT. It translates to CASSYGQGNEKLFF.

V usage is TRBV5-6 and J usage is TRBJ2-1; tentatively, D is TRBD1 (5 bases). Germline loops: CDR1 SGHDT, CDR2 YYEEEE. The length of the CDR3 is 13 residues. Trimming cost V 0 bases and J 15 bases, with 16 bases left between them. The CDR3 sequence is CASSLEQGRFLFF. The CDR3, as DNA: TGTGCCAGCAGCTTGGAGCAGGGAAGGTTCTTGTTCTTC.

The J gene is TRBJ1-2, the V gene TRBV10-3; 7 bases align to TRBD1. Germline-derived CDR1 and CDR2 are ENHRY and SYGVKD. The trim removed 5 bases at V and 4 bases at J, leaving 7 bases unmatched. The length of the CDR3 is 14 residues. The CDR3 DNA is TGTGCCATCAGTAGACAGGGAGTTGGCTATGGCTACACCTTC. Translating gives CAISRQGVGYGYTF.

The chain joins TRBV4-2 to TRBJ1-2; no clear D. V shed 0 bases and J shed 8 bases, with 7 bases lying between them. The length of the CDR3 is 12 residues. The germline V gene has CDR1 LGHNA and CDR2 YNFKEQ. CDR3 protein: CASSQDSGGYTF. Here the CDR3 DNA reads TGTGCCAGCAGCCAAGATTCGGGGGGCTACACCTTC.

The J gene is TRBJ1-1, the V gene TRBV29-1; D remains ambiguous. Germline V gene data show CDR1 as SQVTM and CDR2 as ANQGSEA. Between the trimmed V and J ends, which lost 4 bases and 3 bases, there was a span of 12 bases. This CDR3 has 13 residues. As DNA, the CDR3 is TGCAGCGTTGCCTTTACGGGTTACACTGAAGCTTTCTTT. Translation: CSVAFTGYTEAFF.

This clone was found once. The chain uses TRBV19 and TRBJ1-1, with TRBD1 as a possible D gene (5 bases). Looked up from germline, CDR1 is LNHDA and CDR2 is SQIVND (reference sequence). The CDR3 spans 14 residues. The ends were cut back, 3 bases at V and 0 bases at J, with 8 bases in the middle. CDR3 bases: TGTGCCAGTAGTATCGGGGGAATGAACACTGAAGCTTTCTTT. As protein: CASSIGGMNTEAFF. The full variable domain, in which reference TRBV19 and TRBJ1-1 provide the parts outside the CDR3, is DGGITQSPKYLFRKEGQNVTLSCEQNLNHDAMYWYRQDPGQGLRLIYYSQIVNDFQKGDIAEGYSVSREKKESFPLTVTSAQKNPTAFYLCASSIGGMNTEAFFGQGTRLTVV.

CDR3 bases: TGTGCCAGCAGTTACAGAAACGGTAACTATGGCTACACCTTC. Its protein is CASSYRNGNYGYTF. This rearrangement joins TRBV6-6 to TRBJ1-2; D call uncertain. V lost 2 bases and J lost 1, with 8 bases in between. CDR3 length: 14 amino acids. The germline gives CDR1 MNHNY, CDR2 SVGAGI (reference sequence).

The CDR3 DNA is TGTGCCACCAGCAGAGTATGGAGGCTAGCGGGAGGGCATGAGCAGTTCTTC. Encoded protein: CATSRVWRLAGGHEQFF. The chain uses TRBV15 and TRBJ2-1, with 12 nucleotides matching TRBD2. The CDR3 is 17 residues long. Germline V gene sequence: CDR1 LNHNV, CDR2 YYDKDF (reference sequence). Trimming removed 1 base from V and 8 bases from J; junction bases left unmatched: 9.

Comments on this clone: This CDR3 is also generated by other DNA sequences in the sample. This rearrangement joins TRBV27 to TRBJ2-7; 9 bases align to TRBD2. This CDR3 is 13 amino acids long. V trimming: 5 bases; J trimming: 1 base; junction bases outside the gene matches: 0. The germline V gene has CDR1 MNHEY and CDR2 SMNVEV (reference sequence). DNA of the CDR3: TGTGCCAGCAGTCTAGCGGGATCCTACGAGCAGTACTTC. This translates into CASSLAGSYEQYF.

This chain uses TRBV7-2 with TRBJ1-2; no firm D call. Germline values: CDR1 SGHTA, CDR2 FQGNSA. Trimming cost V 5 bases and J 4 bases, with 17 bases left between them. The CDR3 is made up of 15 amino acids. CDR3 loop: CASSQRLWSSYGYTF. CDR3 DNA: TGTGCCAGCAGCCAAAGGTTGTGGAGCTCCTATGGCTACACCTTC.

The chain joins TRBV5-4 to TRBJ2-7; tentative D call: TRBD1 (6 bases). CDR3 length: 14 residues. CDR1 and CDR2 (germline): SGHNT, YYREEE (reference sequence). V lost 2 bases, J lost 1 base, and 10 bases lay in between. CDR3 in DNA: TGTGCCAGCAGCTTAAGGCAGGGGTCCTACGAGCAGTACTTC. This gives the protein CASSLRQGSYEQYF.

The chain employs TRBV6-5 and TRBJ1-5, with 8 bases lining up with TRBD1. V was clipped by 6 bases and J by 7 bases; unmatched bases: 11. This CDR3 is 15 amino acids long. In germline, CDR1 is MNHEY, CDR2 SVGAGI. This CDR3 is CASSRSQGAGQPQHF. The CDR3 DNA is TGTGCCAGCAGCCGAAGCCAGGGGGCCGGACAGCCCCAGCATTTT.

The CDR3 loop is CASSSSGTGENIQYF. CDR3 DNA: TGTGCCAGCAGCTCGTCCGGGACAGGGGAAAACATTCAGTACTTC. The chain uses TRBV13 and TRBJ2-4, with 10 positions matching TRBD1. Germline trimming cut 4 bases from V and 5 bases from J; bases unmatched to any gene: 5. The CDR3 spans 15 residues. Germline V gene sequence: CDR1 PRHDT, CDR2 FYEKMQ (reference sequence). Complete variable domain (other parts from reference TRBV13 and TRBJ2-4): AAGVIQSPRHLIKEKRETATLKCYPIPRHDTVYWYQQGPGQDPQFLISFYEKMQSDKGSIPDRFSAQQFSDYHSELNMSSLELGDSALYFCASSSSGTGENIQYFGAGTRLSVL.

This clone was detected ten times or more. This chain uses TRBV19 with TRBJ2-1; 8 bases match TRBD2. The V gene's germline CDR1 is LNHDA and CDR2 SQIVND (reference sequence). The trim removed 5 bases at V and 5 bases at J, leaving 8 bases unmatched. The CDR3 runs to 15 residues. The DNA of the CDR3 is TGTGCCAGTAGTTATAGCGGGGTAAGGGACAATGAGCAGTTCTTC. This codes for CASSYSGVRDNEQFF.